This entry concerns a single TCR beta chain. The sample is drawn from a study of shared clonotypes between healthy human individuals. Turning to the study itself: Donors consisted of two women and three men between 18 and 49.

Generated by immunoSEQ multiplex PCR, the TCRdb table keeps only in-frame clones and is missing some. This table holds 2,500,000 or so clones, over 85% found once. This TCR was sampled from a man aged 18-30 years in good health. Sequencing input: naive CD4+ T cells sorted from blood. Subset indicated: CD45RA+ positively selected.

The CDR3, as DNA: TGTGCCAGCAGCTTGGCGGGGGATGGGTCTGGAAACACCATATATTTT. Its protein is CASSLAGDGSGNTIYF. V is TRBV5-4 and J is TRBJ1-3; possible D gene TRBD1, 5 bases. CDR3 size: 16 residues. The germline V gene has CDR1 SGHNT and CDR2 YYREEE (reference sequence). The germline V and J ends were trimmed by 0 bases and 1 base, with 11 bases remaining between them.